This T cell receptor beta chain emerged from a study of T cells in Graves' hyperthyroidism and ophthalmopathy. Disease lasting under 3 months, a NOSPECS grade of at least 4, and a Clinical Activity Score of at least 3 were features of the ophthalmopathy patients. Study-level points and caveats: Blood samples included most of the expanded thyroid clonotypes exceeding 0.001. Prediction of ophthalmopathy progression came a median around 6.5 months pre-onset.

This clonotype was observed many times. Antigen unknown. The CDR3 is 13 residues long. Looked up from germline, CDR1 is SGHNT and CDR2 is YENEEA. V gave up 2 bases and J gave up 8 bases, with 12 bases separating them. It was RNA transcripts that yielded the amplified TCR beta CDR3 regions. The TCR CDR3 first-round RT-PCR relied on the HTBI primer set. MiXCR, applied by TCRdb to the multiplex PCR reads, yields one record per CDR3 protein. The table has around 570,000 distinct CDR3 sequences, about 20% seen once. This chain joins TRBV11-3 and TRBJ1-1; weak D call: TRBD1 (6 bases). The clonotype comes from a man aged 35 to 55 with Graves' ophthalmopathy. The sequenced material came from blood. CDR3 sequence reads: CASSLRRGSEAFF. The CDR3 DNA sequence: TGTGCCAGCAGCTTACGCAGGGGCTCAGAAGCTTTCTTT. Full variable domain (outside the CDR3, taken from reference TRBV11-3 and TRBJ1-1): EAGVVQSPRYKIIEKKQPVAFWCNPISGHNTLYWYLQNLGQGPELLIRYENEEAVDDSQLPKDRFSAERLKGVDSTLKIQPAELGDSAVYLCASSLRRGSEAFFGQGTRLTVV.